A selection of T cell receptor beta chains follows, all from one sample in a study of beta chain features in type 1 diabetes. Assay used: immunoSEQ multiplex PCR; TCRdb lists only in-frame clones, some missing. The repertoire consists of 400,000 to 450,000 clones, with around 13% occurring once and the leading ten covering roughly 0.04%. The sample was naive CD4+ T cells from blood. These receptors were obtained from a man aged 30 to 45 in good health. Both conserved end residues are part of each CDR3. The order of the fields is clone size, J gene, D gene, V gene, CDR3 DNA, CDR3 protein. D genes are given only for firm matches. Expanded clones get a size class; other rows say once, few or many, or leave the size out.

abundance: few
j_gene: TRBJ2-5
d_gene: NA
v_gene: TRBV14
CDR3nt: TGTGCCAGCAGTCCCCTGGGGGGCTGGGAGACCCAGTACTTC
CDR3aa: CASSPLGGWETQYF

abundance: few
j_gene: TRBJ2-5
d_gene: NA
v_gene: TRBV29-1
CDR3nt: TGCAGTGGGTCGGGAGAGACCCAGTACTTC
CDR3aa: CSGSGETQYF

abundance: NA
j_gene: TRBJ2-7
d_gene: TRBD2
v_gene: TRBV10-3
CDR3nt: TGTGCCATCAGTGGGCTAGCGGGGACCTACGAGCAGTACTTC
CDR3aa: CAISGLAGTYEQYF

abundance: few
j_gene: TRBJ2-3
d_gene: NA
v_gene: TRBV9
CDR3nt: TGTGCCAGCAGCGTGGCCGCCACAGATACGCAGTATTTT
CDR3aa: CASSVAATDTQYF

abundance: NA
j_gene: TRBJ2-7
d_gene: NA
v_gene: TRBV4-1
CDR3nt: TGCGCCAGCAGCCAAGGAGACAGGTACTACGAGCAGTACTTC
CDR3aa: CASSQGDRYYEQYF

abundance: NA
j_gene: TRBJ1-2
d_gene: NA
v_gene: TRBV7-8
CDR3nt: TGTGCCAGCAGCTTCCCGGCGGACTATGGCTACACCTTC
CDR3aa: CASSFPADYGYTF

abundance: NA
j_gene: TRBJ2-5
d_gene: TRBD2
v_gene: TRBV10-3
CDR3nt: TGTGCCATCAGTGAAAGGCGGGAGCGGGAGACCCAGTACTTC
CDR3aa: CAISERRERETQYF

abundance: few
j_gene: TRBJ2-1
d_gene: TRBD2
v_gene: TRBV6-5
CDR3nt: TGTGCCAGCATCAGGACTAGCGGGAGGTATGAGCAGTTCTTC
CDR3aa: CASIRTSGRYEQFF

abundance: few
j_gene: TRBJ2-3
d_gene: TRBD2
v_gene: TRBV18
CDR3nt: TGTGCCAGCTCACCACTTTCTAGCGGACGCACAGATACGCAGTATTTT
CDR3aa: CASSPLSSGRTDTQYF

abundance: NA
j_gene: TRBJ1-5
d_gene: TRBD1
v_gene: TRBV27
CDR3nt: TGTGCCAGCAGTACGTTTCCCGGGACAGGCATCAATCAGCCCCAGCATTTT
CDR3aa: CASSTFPGTGINQPQHF

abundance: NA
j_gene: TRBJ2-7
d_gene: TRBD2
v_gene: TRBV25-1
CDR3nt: TGTGCCACCGGGGGGTTGGCGGGAGGGATAAACGAGCAGTACTTC
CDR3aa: CATGGLAGGINEQYF

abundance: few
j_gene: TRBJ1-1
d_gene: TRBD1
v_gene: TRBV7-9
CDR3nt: TGTGCCAGCAGCCCCCTGGACAGGCCGAACACTGAAGCTTTCTTT
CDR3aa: CASSPLDRPNTEAFF

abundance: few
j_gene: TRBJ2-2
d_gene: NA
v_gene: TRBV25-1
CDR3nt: TGTGCCAGCAGCGTCTTGGGGATGAAGGGCGGGGAGCTGTTTTTT
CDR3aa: CASSVLGMKGGELFF

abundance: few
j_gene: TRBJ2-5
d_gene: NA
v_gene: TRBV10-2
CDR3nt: TGCGCCAGCAGTGATACGGGGCCCCAGTACTTC
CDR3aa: CASSDTGPQYF

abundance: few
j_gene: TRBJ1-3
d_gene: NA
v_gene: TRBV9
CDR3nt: TGTGCCAGCAGCGTCCGAACAGGGTTTGCTGGAAACACCATATATTTT
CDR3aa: CASSVRTGFAGNTIYF

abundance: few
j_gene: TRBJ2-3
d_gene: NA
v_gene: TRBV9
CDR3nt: TGTGCCAGCGGAACGGGGAATACGCAGTATTTT
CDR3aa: CASGTGNTQYF

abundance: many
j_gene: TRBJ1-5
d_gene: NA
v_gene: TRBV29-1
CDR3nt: TGCAGCGTTATCAGGGGAAGGGTCAATCAGCCCCAGCATTTT
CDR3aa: CSVIRGRVNQPQHF

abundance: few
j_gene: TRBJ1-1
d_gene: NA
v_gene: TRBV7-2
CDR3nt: TGTGCCAGCAGCCGAGGCATCGAAGCTTTCTTT
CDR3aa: CASSRGIEAFF

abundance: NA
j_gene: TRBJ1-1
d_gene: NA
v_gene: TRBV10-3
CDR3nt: TGTGCCATCAGTGACCGCGCAAGGGCGACGGCCACTGAAGCTTTCTTT
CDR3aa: CAISDRARATATEAFF

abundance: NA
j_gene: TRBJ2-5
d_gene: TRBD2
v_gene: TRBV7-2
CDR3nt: TGTGCCAGCAGCAAAGGCACTAGCGGGGATACAGAGACCCAGTACTTC
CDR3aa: CASSKGTSGDTETQYF

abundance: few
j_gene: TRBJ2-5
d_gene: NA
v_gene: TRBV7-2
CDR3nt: TGTGCCAGCAGCTTAGATCGATGGCAAGAGACCCAGTACTTC
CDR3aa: CASSLDRWQETQYF

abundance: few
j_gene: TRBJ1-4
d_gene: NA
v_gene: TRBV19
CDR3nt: TGTGCCAGTAGAAACAGGGCTAGAGAAAAACTGTTTTTT
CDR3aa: CASRNRAREKLFF

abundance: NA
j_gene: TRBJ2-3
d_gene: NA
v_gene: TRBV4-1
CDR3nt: TGCGCCAGCAGCCAAGCTCAGTTTCGTGATACGCAGTATTTT
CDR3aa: CASSQAQFRDTQYF

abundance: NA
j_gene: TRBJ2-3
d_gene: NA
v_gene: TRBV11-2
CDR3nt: TGTGCCAGCAGCTTAATTGGGTTGGGCACAGATACGCAGTATTTT
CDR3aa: CASSLIGLGTDTQYF

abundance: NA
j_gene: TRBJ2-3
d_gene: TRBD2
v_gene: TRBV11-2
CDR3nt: TGTGCCAGCAGCTCCCGGGGACTAGGAGATACGCAGTATTTT
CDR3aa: CASSSRGLGDTQYF

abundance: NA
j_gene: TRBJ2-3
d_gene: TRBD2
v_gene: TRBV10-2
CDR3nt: TGCGCCAGCAGCCTCCAGACTAGCGGCACAGATACGCAGTATTTT
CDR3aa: CASSLQTSGTDTQYF

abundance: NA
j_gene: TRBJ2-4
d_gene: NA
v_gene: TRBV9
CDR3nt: TGTGCCAGCAGCGTAGCTCCACGAGGACGAGCCAAAAACATTCAGTACTTC
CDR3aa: CASSVAPRGRAKNIQYF

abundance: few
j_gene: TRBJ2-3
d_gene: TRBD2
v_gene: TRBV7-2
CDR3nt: TGTGCCAGCAGCTTCCAAGCGGGGGGGCGTACAGATACGCAGTATTTT
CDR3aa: CASSFQAGGRTDTQYF

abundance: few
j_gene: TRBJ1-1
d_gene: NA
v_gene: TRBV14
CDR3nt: TGTGCCAGCAGCCGAGTTCGGGCTGAAGCTTTCTTT
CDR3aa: CASSRVRAEAFF